A selection of T cell receptor beta chains follows, all from one sample in a study of T cells in pancreatic ductal adenocarcinoma. The repertoire was sequenced with immunoSEQ multiplex PCR; TCRdb's copy has only in-frame clones and lacks some. The sample has about 29,000 clones, roughly nine tenths seen once. Sequencing used PBMCs. The receptors here all came from a human donor with pancreatic ductal adenocarcinoma. The CDR3 runs from the conserved cysteine through the conserved F or W. Fields, in order: clone size, J gene, D gene, V gene, CDR3 DNA, CDR3 protein. D genes are given only for firm matches. Expanded clones are given a class, and other clones once, few, many or no size at all.

-	TRBJ1-4	-	TRBV5-1	TGCGCCAGCAGTCCAGGGGACGCTAATGAAAAACTGTTTTTT	CASSPGDANEKLFF
-	TRBJ1-1	-	TRBV18	TGTGCCAGCTCACCACCGGAGGGGGTCGGGGCTTTCTTT	CASSPPEGVGAFF
-	TRBJ1-5	-	TRBV28	TGTGCCAGCAGTTCCATCCAGGCCAATCAGCCCCAGCATTTT	CASSSIQANQPQHF
once	TRBJ1-5	-	TRBV4-2	TGTGCCAGCAGCCAAGCTATGACACCCGGGGTCGGGCCCCAGCATTTT	CASSQAMTPGVGPQHF
once	TRBJ2-3	TRBD1	TRBV6-5	TGTGCCAGCCGGCGACAGGGGGCCAATACGCAGTATTTT	CASRRQGANTQYF
-	TRBJ2-3	-	TRBV11-2	TGTGCCAGCAGCTTAAGGTCAGAGCGGATCAGCACAGATACGCAGTATTTT	CASSLRSERISTDTQYF
-	TRBJ1-3	-	TRBV4-3	TGCGCCAGCAGCCAAGTTTTGGTCTCTGGAAACACCATATATTTT	CASSQVLVSGNTIYF
-	TRBJ2-7	-	TRBV11-3	TGTGCCAGCAGCTTAGATCGATTTTCCCTGTTTCGCGGCGAGCAGTACTTC	CASSLDRFSLFRGEQYF
-	TRBJ2-7	-	TRBV10-3	TGTGCCATCAAAACAGCGGTAATAGGCGAGCAGTACTTC	CAIKTAVIGEQYF
-	TRBJ2-1	TRBD2	TRBV2	TGTGCCAGCAGTGAAGCGGGACTAGCGGGAGAAGAGCAGTTCTTC	CASSEAGLAGEEQFF
-	TRBJ2-7	-	TRBV5-1	TGCGCCCAATTCGTGGAACTGGGCGACGAGCAGTACTTC	CAQFVELGDEQYF
-	TRBJ2-5	TRBD1	TRBV5-1	TGCGCCAGCAGCCCGGGACAGGGACGAGAGACCCAGTACTTC	CASSPGQGRETQYF
-	TRBJ2-7	TRBD2	TRBV5-5	TGTGCCAGCAGCTTAAAGCGGGGGCCATACGAGCAGTACTTC	CASSLKRGPYEQYF
-	TRBJ2-7	-	TRBV19	TGTGCCAGTAGTATAGATGTACAGAGCTACGAGCAGTACTTC	CASSIDVQSYEQYF
-	TRBJ2-5	-	TRBV6-5	TGTGCCAGCAGTCCCGCGAAGACCCAGTACTTC	CASSPAKTQYF
-	TRBJ1-2	-	TRBV5-5	TGTGCCAGCAGCTCCAGTTGGGGTGACTATGGCTACACCTTC	CASSSSWGDYGYTF
-	TRBJ2-5	TRBD2	TRBV11-3	TGTGCCAGCAGCTTGACTAGCGGGTCGGAGACCCAGTACTTC	CASSLTSGSETQYF
-	TRBJ2-1	TRBD1	TRBV4-1	TGCGCCAGCAGCCAAGCAGGACAGGGTAAGATCTACAATGAGCAGTTCTTC	CASSQAGQGKIYNEQFF
-	TRBJ1-2	-	TRBV28	TGTGCCAGCAGTTTACGGCCGAGGGGCTACACCTTC	CASSLRPRGYTF
-	TRBJ1-3	-	TRBV7-2	TGTGCCAGCAGCTTCGGGGGCCTCTCTGGAAACACCATATATTTT	CASSFGGLSGNTIYF
-	TRBJ2-7	-	TRBV12-5	TGTGCTAGTGGTTTGCTGGGGGATTACGAGCAGTACTTC	CASGLLGDYEQYF
-	TRBJ2-7	TRBD2	TRBV19	TGTGCCAGTTCAACAGGACTAGCGGGGGGCTACGAGCAGTACTTC	CASSTGLAGGYEQYF
-	TRBJ2-5	-	TRBV11-1	TGTGCCAGCAGCTTATTTCTGCAAGAGACCCAGTACTTC	CASSLFLQETQYF
few	TRBJ1-2	-	TRBV7-9	TGTGCCAGCAGCTTAGTGGGAGGGGACTATGGCTACACCTTC	CASSLVGGDYGYTF
-	TRBJ1-4	TRBD1	TRBV30	TGTGCCTGGGGGACAGGGACTAATGAAAAACTGTTTTTT	CAWGTGTNEKLFF
-	TRBJ1-2	-	TRBV5-4	TGTGCCAGCAGCTTCGAGACAGCTAGGGAGGGCTACACCTTC	CASSFETAREGYTF
-	TRBJ1-5	TRBD1	TRBV19	TGTGCCAGTAGTAAGGACAGGGATCAGCCCCAGCATTTT	CASSKDRDQPQHF
once	TRBJ1-4	-	TRBV10-3	TGTGCCATCAAGGCAGGCGAGAATGAAAAACTGTTTTTT	CAIKAGENEKLFF
-	TRBJ2-1	-	TRBV10-1	TGCGCCAGCAGTGAAGAATCCCCCTACAATGAGCAGTTCTTC	CASSEESPYNEQFF
-	TRBJ2-6	-	TRBV7-9	TGTGCCAGCAGCTTAGAGACTCCGGCTGGGGCCAACGTCCTGACTTTC	CASSLETPAGANVLTF
-	TRBJ2-3	-	TRBV11-1	TGTGCCAGCAGCCCCAGGACTGCCCGAGGGGCAGATACGCAGTATTTT	CASSPRTARGADTQYF
-	TRBJ1-1	-	TRBV18	TGTGCCAGCTCACCCTTACAGGGTTTGTGGACTGAAGCTTTCTTT	CASSPLQGLWTEAFF
-	TRBJ2-1	-	TRBV19	TGTGCCAGTAGTAGAGGGCTAGCCAATGAGCAGTTCTTC	CASSRGLANEQFF
-	TRBJ2-5	-	TRBV19	TGTGCCAGCCGGCTTCAAGGGGGGACCCAGTACTTC	CASRLQGGTQYF
-	TRBJ2-1	TRBD2	TRBV9	TGTGCCAGCAGCTTTCGAGGACTAGCGGGGCCAAATGAGCAGTTCTTC	CASSFRGLAGPNEQFF
-	TRBJ1-3	-	TRBV7-9	TGTGCCAGCAGCCAGGAGGCCGGGAGGTCTGGAAACACCATATATTTT	CASSQEAGRSGNTIYF
-	TRBJ2-6	-	TRBV19	TGTGCCAGTAGTTCGGGCAGACTTCGCTCTGGGGCCAACGTCCTGACTTTC	CASSSGRLRSGANVLTF
-	TRBJ2-7	-	TRBV6-6	TGTGCCAGCAGGGACGGTGTCTACGTGCAGTACTTC	CASRDGVYVQYF
-	TRBJ1-2	-	TRBV18	TGTGCCAGCTCACCGACAGGAACCGGCTACACCTTC	CASSPTGTGYTF
-	TRBJ2-3	-	TRBV4-1	TGCGCCAGCAGCCACTTGGACTATACGCAGTATTTT	CASSHLDYTQYF
-	TRBJ2-5	-	TRBV5-1	TGCGCCAGCAGCTTGGGACCAAACCAAGAGACCCAGTACTTC	CASSLGPNQETQYF
-	TRBJ1-2	-	TRBV5-1	TGCGCCAGCAGCTTGACAGGGCATCCCGACTATGGCTACACCTTC	CASSLTGHPDYGYTF
-	TRBJ2-5	-	TRBV19	TGTGCCAGTAGTATGACCACCCAAGAGACCCAGTACTTC	CASSMTTQETQYF
-	TRBJ2-1	-	TRBV28	TGTGCCAGCAGTTTGAGAAACATCAATGAGCAGTTCTTC	CASSLRNINEQFF
-	TRBJ2-3	-	TRBV30	TGTGCCTGGATTGGGACGGCACCGGGACGCAGTACAGATACGCAGTATTTT	CAWIGTAPGRSTDTQYF
-	TRBJ1-4	-	TRBV18	TGTGCCAGCTCACCACCGGGCAGGACTAATGAAAAACTGTTTTTT	CASSPPGRTNEKLFF
-	TRBJ2-4	-	TRBV28	TGTGCCAGCAGTTTATCGAGGGTCGGAATAAACATTCAGTACTTC	CASSLSRVGINIQYF
few	TRBJ2-2	-	TRBV14	TGTGCCAGCAGCCAAGAAATAGGACTTTCGAACACCGGGGAGCTGTTTTTT	CASSQEIGLSNTGELFF
-	TRBJ2-3	TRBD2	TRBV11-1	TGTGCCAGCAGCCTGCTAGCGGGAGGGCGTATGAGCACAGATACGCAGTATTTT	CASSLLAGGRMSTDTQYF
-	TRBJ2-4	TRBD1	TRBV7-2	TGTGCCAGCAGCCCACAGGGGGCGGGTTCGGGAAACATTCAGTACTTC	CASSPQGAGSGNIQYF
-	TRBJ2-3	-	TRBV19	TGTGCCAGTAGCAGGAGGGGCACAGATACGCAGTATTTT	CASSRRGTDTQYF
-	TRBJ2-1	TRBD2	TRBV5-4	TGTGCCAGCAGCTCTCGGACTAGCGGGAGGGAGTCCTACAATGAGCAGTTCTTC	CASSSRTSGRESYNEQFF
-	TRBJ2-2	TRBD1	TRBV5-1	TGCGCCAGCAGCGACAGGGCGAACACCGGGGAGCTGTTTTTT	CASSDRANTGELFF
-	TRBJ2-2	TRBD1	TRBV9	TGTGCCAGCAGCGTAAGTTTCCCGGGACAGGGGAACACCGGGGAGCTGTTTTTT	CASSVSFPGQGNTGELFF
once	TRBJ1-2	-	TRBV19	TGTGCCAGTAGTATGACGGGTCGTGGCTACACCTTC	CASSMTGRGYTF